These 10 T cell receptor beta chains came from one sample sequenced in a study of beta chain features in type 1 diabetes. What was sequenced were expressed TCRB transcripts, since all of the isolated RNA had been reverse transcribed. Libraries were prepared by immunoSEQ multiplex PCR; TCRdb keeps only in-frame clonotypes and omits some of them. This table has about 620,000 clones, roughly 16% appearing once. The sequenced sample was naive CD4+ T cells from blood. These TCRs come from a man aged 18 to 29 in good health.

This clone was observed a handful of times. The J gene is TRBJ2-3, the V gene TRBV5-1, with 9 bases lining up with TRBD1. Germline loops: CDR1 SGHRS, CDR2 YFSETQ. J lost 14 bases, V lost 4 bases, and 11 bases had no gene match. This CDR3 comprises 13 residues. This CDR3 is CASSPSTGGGLYF. DNA for the CDR3: TGCGCCAGCAGCCCCAGTACAGGGGGCGGTTTGTATTTT.

This clone has more than one count but fewer than ten. The chain combines TRBV28 with TRBJ2-1; D may be TRBD1 or TRBD2 (5 bases each). This CDR3 has 12 residues. Germline V gene lookup returns CDR1 MDHEN and CDR2 SYDVKM. Trimming pared 6 bases from V and 6 bases from J, leaving 9 bases between. This CDR3 reads CASRGRVNEQFF. The CDR3 bases are TGTGCCAGCAGGGGGCGGGTCAATGAGCAGTTCTTC.

This rearrangement joins TRBV28 to TRBJ2-7; 7 nucleotides line up with TRBD1. V was pared by 4 bases and J by 7 bases, with 10 bases of the junction left unmatched. Looked up from germline, CDR1 is MDHEN and CDR2 is SYDVKM. This CDR3 is 14 amino acids long. The CDR3: CASSSMRTGGEQYF. As DNA, the CDR3 is TGTGCCAGCAGTTCTATGAGGACAGGCGGTGAGCAGTACTTC.

The chain links TRBV4-1 to TRBJ2-5, with a possible D match to TRBD2 (5 bases). With 5 bases removed from V and 2 bases from J, the gap between germline ends came to 24 bases. The CDR3 covers 18 residues. CDR1 is MGHRA and CDR2 is YSYEKL in the germline V gene. CDR3 DNA: TGCGCCAGCAGCTCTGTTAAAGGTCACAAAAGGGAGCAAGAGACCCAGTACTTC. It translates to CASSSVKGHKREQETQYF.

The table lists this clone with a few counts. The V call is TRBV6-5, the J call TRBJ1-1; maybe TRBD1 (5 bases). The germline V and J ends were trimmed by 2 bases and 0 bases, with 7 bases remaining between them. CDR3 length: 14 amino acids. Germline CDR1 MNHEY, CDR2 SVGAGI. CDR3 DNA sequence: TGTGCCAGCAGTTACGGACACCTGAACACTGAAGCTTTCTTT. Translation: CASSYGHLNTEAFF.

The gene calls are TRBV10-3 and TRBJ1-6; TRBD1 might be the D (6 bases). The CDR3 spans 15 residues. From germline, CDR1 is ENHRY and CDR2 SYGVKD. Deletions cut 7 bases from V and 5 bases from J, with 15 bases between. The CDR3 is CAIKGVGLNNSPLHF. The CDR3 coding sequence is TGTGCCATCAAGGGGGTTGGTTTAAATAATTCACCCCTCCACTTT.

The sample holds a few counts of this clone. The sample contains more than one DNA sequence encoding this CDR3. The gene calls are TRBV20-1 and TRBJ1-4; maybe TRBD1 (5 bases). Trimming took off 6 bases at V and 8 bases at J, with 10 bases between the two ends. Germline V gene lookup returns CDR1 DFQATT and CDR2 SNEGSKA (reference sequence). This CDR3 contains 11 residues. CDR3 DNA sequence: TGCAGTGCCCGGCGGGGGGAAAAACTGTTTTTT. It codes for CSARRGEKLFF.

The chain carries TRBV9 and TRBJ2-7, with 7 nucleotides matching TRBD1. This CDR3 has 14 amino acids. From germline, CDR1 is SGDLS and CDR2 YYNGEE. Unmatched junction bases numbered 6, after V lost 3 bases and J lost 3 bases. The CDR3 region has the DNA TGTGCCAGCAGCGCGACAGGGATGAACTACGAGCAGTACTTC. Translation: CASSATGMNYEQYF.

This clone was counted only a few times. The identical CDR3 is also encoded by other nucleotide sequences in the sample. This chain joins TRBV14 and TRBJ1-1, with D possibly being TRBD1 (5 bases). Germline V gene data show CDR1 as SGHDN and CDR2 as FVKESK. The ends were cut back, 4 bases at V and 1 base at J, with 7 bases in the middle. This CDR3 spans 13 amino acids. As DNA, the CDR3 is TGTGCCAGCAGCCTCCAGGGGAACACTGAAGCTTTCTTT. It is translated as CASSLQGNTEAFF.

This clone has only a few counts. The rearrangement joins TRBV28 to TRBJ1-3, with D maybe TRBD1 (6 bases). The CDR3 runs 16 residues. Looked up from germline, CDR1 is MDHEN and CDR2 is SYDVKM. Trimming left V 6 bases short and J 0 bases short, with 15 bases between. CDR3 in amino acids: CASRLATTGSGNTIYF. CDR3 nucleotides: TGTGCCAGCAGACTAGCCACGACAGGCTCTGGAAACACCATATATTTT.